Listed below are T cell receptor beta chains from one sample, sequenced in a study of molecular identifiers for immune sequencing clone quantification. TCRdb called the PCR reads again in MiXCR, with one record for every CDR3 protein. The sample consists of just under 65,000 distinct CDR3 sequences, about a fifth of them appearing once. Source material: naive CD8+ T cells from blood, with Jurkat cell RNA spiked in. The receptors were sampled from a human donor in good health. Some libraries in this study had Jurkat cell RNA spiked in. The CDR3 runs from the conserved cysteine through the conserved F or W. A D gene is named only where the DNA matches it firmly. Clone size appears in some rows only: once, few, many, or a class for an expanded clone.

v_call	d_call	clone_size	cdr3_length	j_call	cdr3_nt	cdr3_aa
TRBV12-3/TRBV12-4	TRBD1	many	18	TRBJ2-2	TGTGCCAGCAGTTTAGGCTTCGGGACAGGGGAGGACACCGGGGAGCTGTTTTTT	CASSLGFGTGEDTGELFF
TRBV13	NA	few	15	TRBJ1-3	TGTGCCAGCAGCAACACGAGGGGCTCTGGAAACACCATATATTTT	CASSNTRGSGNTIYF
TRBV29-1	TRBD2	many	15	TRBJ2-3	TGCAGCGTTGAAGGGACTAGCGGGAGCGCAGATACGCAGTATTTT	CSVEGTSGSADTQYF
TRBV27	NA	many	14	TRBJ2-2	TGTGCCAGCAGTCCGGGACTCTACACCGGGGAGCTGTTTTTT	CASSPGLYTGELFF
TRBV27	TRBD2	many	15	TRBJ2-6	TGTGCCAGCAGTCTCCTAGCGGGAGGGGCCAACGTCCTGACTTTC	CASSLLAGGANVLTF
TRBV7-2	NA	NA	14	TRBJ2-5	TGTGCCAGCAGCTTAGGGATGGGCCAAGAGGCCCAGTACTTC	CASSLGMGQEAQYF
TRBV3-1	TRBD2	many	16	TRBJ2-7	TGTGCCAGCAGCCCGGTAGGGACTAGCGGCGGCTACGAGCAGTACTTC	CASSPVGTSGGYEQYF
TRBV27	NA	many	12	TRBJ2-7	TGTGCCAGCGGCTGGGGTCCCCTCGAGCAGTACTTC	CASGWGPLEQYF
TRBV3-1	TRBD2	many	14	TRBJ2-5	TGTGCCAGCAGCCAAGGACTAGCGCAAGAGACCCAGTACTTC	CASSQGLAQETQYF
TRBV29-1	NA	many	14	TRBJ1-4	TGCAGCGTTGAAACAGGTGCCCTTAATGAAAAACTGTTTTTT	CSVETGALNEKLFF
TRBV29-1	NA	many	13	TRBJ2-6	TGCAGCGTTGGACGCTCTGGGGCCAACGTCCTGACTTTC	CSVGRSGANVLTF
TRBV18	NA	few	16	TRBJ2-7	TGTGCCAGCTCACCGAAAATGGGGGATTTGCCCTACGAGCAGTACTTC	CASSPKMGDLPYEQYF
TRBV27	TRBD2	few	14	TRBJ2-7	TGTGCCAGCAGTTTATATGGCGGGAGTTACGAGCAGTACTTC	CASSLYGGSYEQYF
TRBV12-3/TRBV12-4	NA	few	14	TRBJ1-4	TGTGCCAGCAGCCTAGGGGGAATGAATGAAAAACTGTTTTTT	CASSLGGMNEKLFF
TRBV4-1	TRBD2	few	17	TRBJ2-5	TGCGCCAGCAGCCCAGCCCCGACTAGCGGATTAGAAGAGACCCAGTACTTC	CASSPAPTSGLEETQYF
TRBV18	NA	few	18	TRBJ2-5	TGTGCCAGCTCACCATCGACCGCCTATTTCGTGGGTGGAGAGACCCAGTACTTC	CASSPSTAYFVGGETQYF
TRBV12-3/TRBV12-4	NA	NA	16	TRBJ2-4	TGTGCCAGCAGTTTCGAGGGGCATCTAGCCAAAAACATTCAGTACTTC	CASSFEGHLAKNIQYF
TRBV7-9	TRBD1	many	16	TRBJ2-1	TGTGCCAGCAGCCCCAGCGCAGGGGGCGCGGGAAATGAGCAGTTCTTC	CASSPSAGGAGNEQFF
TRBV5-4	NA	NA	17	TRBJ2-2	TGTGCCAGCAGCCCGAGGGAAGGGACTGCGAACACCGGGGAGCTGTTTTTT	CASSPREGTANTGELFF
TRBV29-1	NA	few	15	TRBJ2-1	TGCAGCGCGAACCTCGTGCAGGTAGCATTCAATGAGCAGTTCTTC	CSANLVQVAFNEQFF
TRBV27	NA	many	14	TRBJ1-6	TGTGCCAGCAGTGCCGACAGAAATAATTCACCCCTCCACTTT	CASSADRNNSPLHF
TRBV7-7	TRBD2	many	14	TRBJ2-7	TGTGCTAGCAGCTTGAGCGGGATGAAGTACGAGCAGTACTTC	CASSLSGMKYEQYF
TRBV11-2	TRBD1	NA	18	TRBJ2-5	TGTGCCAGCAGCCAATTCTATACCGGGACAGGGGGCGTAGAGACCCAGTACTTC	CASSQFYTGTGGVETQYF
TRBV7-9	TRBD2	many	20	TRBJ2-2	TGTGCCAGCAGCCTCCGGTTTCGGACTAGCGGGAGGATGGACACCGGGGAGCTGTTTTTT	CASSLRFRTSGRMDTGELFF
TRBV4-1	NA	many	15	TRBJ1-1	TGCGCCAGCAGCCAAGAGAGGATCATGAACACTGAAGCTTTCTTT	CASSQERIMNTEAFF
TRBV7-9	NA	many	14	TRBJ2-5	TGTGCCAGCAGCTTAAATGGGGGGCGAGAGACCCAGTACTTC	CASSLNGGRETQYF
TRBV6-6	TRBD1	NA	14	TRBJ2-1	TGTGCCAGCAGTCGGACAGGGGGATACAATGAGCAGTTCTTC	CASSRTGGYNEQFF
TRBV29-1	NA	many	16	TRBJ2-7	TGCAGCGTTGAGGGCGAAATAGCGGGGACAGCCTACGAGCAGTACTTC	CSVEGEIAGTAYEQYF